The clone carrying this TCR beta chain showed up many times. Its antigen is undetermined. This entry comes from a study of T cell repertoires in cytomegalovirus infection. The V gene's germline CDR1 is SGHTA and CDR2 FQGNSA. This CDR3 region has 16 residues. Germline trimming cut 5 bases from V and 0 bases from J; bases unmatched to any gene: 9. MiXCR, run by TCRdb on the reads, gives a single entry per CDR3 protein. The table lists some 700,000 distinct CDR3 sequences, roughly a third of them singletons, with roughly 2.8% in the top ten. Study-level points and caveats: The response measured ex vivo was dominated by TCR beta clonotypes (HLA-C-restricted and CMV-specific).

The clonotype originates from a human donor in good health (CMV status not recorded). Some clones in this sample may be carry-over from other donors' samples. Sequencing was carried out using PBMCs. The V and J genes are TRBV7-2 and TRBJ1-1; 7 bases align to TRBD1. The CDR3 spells CASSKRTGRMNTEAFF. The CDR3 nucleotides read TGTGCCAGCAGCAAGAGGACAGGAAGAATGAACACTGAAGCTTTCTTT.